This TCR beta chain was identified during a study of T cell responses to AZD1222 COVID-19 vaccine. General observations from the study: Across the whole spike, CD4 TCRs peaked at regions 160-218 and 743-854.

Notes on this clone: Its antigen is not known.

Trimming took 8 bases from V and 5 from J; bases not matched to a gene: 8. Germline lookup yields CDR1 MDHEN and CDR2 SYDVKM. The CDR3 extends over 13 amino acids. Method: immunoSEQ multiplex PCR; TCRdb's copy keeps in-frame clones and lacks some. The data contain around 140,000 clones, around nine tenths of them seen just once; the ten biggest clones take up around 1.8%. The clonotype was recovered from an adult in good health. The input for sequencing was peripheral blood, taken on day 0 of AZD1222 vaccination. V usage is TRBV28 and J usage is TRBJ1-1; 7 bases line up with TRBD1. This CDR3 is CASVGGTETEAFF. The CDR3 coding sequence is TGTGCCAGCGTGGGTGGGACAGAAACTGAAGCTTTCTTT. The full variable domain, completed using reference TRBV28 and TRBJ1-1, is DVKVTQSSRYLVKRTGEKVFLECVQDMDHENMFWYRQDPGLGLRLIYFSYDVKMKEKGDIPEGYSVSREKKERFSLILESASTNQTSMYLCASVGGTETEAFFGQGTRLTVV.